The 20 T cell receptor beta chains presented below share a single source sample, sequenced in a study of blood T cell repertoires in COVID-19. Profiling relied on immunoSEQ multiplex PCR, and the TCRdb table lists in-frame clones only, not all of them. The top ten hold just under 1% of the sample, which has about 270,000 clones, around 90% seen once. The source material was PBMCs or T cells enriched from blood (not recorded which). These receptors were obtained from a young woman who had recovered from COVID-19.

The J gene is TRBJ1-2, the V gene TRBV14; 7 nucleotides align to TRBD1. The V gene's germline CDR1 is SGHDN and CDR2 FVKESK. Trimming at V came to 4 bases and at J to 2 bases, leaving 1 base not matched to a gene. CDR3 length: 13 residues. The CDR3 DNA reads TGTGCCAGCAGCCCGGGACAGAACTATGGCTACACCTTC. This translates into CASSPGQNYGYTF.

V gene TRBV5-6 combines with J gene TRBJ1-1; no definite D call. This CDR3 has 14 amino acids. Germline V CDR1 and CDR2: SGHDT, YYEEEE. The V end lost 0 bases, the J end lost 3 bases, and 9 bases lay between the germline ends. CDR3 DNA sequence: TGTGCCAGCAGCTTGGCTCTCCGGGACACTGAAGCTTTCTTT. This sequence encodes CASSLALRDTEAFF.

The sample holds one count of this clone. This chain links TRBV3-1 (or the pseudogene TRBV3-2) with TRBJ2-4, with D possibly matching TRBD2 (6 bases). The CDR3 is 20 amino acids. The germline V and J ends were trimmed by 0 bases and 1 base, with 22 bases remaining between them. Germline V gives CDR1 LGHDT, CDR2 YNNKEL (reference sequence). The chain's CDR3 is CASSQEYGRLGTRAKNIQYF. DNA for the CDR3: TGTGCCAGCAGCCAAGAATACGGAAGACTAGGGACCCGGGCCAAAAACATTCAGTACTTC.

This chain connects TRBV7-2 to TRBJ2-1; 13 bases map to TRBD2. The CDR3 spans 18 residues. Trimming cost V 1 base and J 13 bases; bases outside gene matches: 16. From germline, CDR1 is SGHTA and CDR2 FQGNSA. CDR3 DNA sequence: TGTGCCAGCAGCTTAGACGTCGTTGCCCTACTAGCGGGGGGGCCTCAGTTCTTC. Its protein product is CASSLDVVALLAGGPQFF.

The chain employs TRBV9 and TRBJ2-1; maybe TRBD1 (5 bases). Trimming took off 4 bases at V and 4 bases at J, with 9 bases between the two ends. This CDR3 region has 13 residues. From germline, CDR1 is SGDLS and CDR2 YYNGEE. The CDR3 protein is CASSMRQYNEQFF. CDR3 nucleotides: TGTGCCAGCAGCATGCGACAGTACAATGAGCAGTTCTTC.

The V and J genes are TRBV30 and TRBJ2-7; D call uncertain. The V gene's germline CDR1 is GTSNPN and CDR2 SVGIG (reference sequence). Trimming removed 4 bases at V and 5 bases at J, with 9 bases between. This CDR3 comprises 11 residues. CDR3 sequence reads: CAWMPRDEQYF. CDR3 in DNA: TGTGCCTGGATGCCCCGGGACGAGCAGTACTTC.

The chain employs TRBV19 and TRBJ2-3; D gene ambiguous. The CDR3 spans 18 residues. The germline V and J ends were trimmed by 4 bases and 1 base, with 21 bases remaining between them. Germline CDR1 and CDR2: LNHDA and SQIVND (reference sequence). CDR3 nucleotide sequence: TGTGCCAGTAGTACCAAAGTTGCCTGGCCTGGTGGCACAGATACGCAGTATTTT. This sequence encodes CASSTKVAWPGGTDTQYF.

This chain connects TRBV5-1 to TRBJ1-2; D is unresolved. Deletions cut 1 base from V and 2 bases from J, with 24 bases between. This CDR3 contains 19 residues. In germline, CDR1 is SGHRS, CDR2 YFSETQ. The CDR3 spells CASSLSPSGIKTPNYGYTF. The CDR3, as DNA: TGCGCCAGCAGCTTGTCTCCCTCAGGAATTAAAACTCCAAACTATGGCTACACCTTC.

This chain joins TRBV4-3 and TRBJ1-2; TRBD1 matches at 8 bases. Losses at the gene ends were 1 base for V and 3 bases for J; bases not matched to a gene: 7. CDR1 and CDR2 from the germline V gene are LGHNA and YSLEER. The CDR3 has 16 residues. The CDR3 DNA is TGCGCCAGCAGCCAAGGCGGACAGGGATGGGACTATGGCTACACCTTC. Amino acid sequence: CASSQGGQGWDYGYTF.

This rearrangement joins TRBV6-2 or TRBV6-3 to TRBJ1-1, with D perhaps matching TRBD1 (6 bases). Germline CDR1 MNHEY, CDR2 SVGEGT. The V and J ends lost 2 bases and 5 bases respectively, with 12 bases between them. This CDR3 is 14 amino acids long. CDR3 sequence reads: CASSYGGGGTEAFF. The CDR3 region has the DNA TGTGCCAGCAGTTACGGGGGCGGTGGAACTGAAGCTTTCTTT.

The CDR3 region is CASSVGLAGSGEQYF. Written as DNA, the CDR3 is TGTGCCAGCAGCGTAGGATTAGCGGGGTCCGGGGAGCAGTACTTC. The genes are TRBV9 and TRBJ2-7; 8 bases fit TRBD2. Germline V gene data show CDR1 as SGDLS and CDR2 as YYNGEE. The CDR3 contains 15 residues. The V and J ends lost 0 bases and 7 bases, in that order; junction bases with no gene match: 9.

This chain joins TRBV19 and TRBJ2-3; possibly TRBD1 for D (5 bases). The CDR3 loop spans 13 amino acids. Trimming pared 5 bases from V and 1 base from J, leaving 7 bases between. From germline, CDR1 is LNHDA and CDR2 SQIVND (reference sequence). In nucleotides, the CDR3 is TGTGCCAGTAGTCCGACAGGCACAGATACGCAGTATTTT. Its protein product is CASSPTGTDTQYF.

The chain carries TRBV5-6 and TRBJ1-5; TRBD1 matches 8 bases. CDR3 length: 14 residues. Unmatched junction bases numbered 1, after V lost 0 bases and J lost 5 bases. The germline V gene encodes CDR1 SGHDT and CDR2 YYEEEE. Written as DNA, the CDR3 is TGTGCCAGCAGCTTGGCGGGACAGGATCAGCCCCAGCATTTT. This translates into CASSLAGQDQPQHF.

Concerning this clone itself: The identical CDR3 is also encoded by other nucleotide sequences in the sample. CDR3 nucleotides: TGTGCCAGCAGTTTCGGCCTAGCCGGCGGGGAGCTGTTTTTT. This encodes CASSFGLAGGELFF. The chain carries TRBV27 and TRBJ2-2; a weak D match, TRBD2 (5 bases). The CDR3 has 14 residues. The V end lost 3 bases, the J end lost 7 bases, and 12 bases lay between the germline ends. CDR1 is MNHEY, CDR2 SMNVEV, per germline (reference sequence).

CDR3 DNA: TGTGCCAGCAGGCCTCCGAGAGCCCACGAGCAGTACTTC. Its translation: CASRPPRAHEQYF. J is TRBJ2-7 and V is TRBV7-9; no firm D call. The CDR3 spans 13 residues. Germline CDR1 SEHNR, CDR2 FQNEAQ (reference sequence). The V and J ends lost 6 bases and 5 bases respectively, with 14 bases between them.

DNA for the CDR3: TGTGCCAGCAGCGAGAGGAGGGAGACCCAGTACTTC. Translated, it gives CASSERRETQYF. The chain joins TRBV11-2 to TRBJ2-5, with D tentatively TRBD2 (5 bases). The ends were cut back, 5 bases at V and 5 bases at J, with 9 bases in the middle. The length of the CDR3 is 12 residues. The germline V gene encodes CDR1 SGHAT and CDR2 FQNNGV.

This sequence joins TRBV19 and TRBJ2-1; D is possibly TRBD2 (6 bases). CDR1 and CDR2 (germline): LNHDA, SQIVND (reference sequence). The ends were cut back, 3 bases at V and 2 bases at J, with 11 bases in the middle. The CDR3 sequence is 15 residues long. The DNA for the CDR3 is TGTGCCAGTAGTATGCCGGGGGATGCCTACAATGAGCAGTTCTTC. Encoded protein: CASSMPGDAYNEQFF.

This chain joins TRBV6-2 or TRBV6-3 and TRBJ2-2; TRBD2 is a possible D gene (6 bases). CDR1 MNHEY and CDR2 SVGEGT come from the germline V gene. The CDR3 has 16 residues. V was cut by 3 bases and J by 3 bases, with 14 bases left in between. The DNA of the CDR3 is TGTGCCAGCAGTTATCCCGGGTGGAGGGACACCGGGGAGCTGTTTTTT. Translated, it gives CASSYPGWRDTGELFF.

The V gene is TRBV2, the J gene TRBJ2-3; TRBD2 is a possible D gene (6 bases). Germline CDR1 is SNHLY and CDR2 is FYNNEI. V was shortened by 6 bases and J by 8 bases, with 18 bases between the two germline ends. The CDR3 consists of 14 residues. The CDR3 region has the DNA TGTGCCAGCAGATGGGACTCAGCCGGAGGTACGCAGTATTTT. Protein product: CASRWDSAGGTQYF.

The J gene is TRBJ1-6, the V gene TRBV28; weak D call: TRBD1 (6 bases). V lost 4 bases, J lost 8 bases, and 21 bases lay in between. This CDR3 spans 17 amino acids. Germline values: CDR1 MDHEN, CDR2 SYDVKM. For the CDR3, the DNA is TGTGCCAGCAGTTCGGACTCCTCAGGGGCCTTACATTCACCCCTCCACTTT. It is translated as CASSSDSSGALHSPLHF.